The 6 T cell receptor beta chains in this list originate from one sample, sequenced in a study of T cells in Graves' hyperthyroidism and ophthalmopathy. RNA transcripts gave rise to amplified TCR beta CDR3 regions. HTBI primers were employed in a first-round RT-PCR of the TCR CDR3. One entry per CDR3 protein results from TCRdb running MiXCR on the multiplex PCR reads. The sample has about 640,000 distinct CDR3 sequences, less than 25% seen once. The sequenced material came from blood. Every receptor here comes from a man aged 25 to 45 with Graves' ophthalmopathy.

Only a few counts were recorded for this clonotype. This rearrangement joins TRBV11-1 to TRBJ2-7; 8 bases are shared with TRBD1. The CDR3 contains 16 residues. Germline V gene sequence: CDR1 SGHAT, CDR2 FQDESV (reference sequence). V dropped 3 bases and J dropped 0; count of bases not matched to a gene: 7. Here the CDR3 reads CASSFEDRVGSYEQYF. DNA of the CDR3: TGTGCCAGCAGCTTTGAGGACAGGGTGGGCTCCTACGAGCAGTACTTC.

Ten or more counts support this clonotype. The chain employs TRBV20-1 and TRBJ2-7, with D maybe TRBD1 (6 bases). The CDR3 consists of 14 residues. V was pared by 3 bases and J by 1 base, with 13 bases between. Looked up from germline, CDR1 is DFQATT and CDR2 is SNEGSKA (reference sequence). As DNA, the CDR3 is TGCAGTGCTAGGCCGGACAGTTTTTCCTACGAGCAGTACTTC. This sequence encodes CSARPDSFSYEQYF.

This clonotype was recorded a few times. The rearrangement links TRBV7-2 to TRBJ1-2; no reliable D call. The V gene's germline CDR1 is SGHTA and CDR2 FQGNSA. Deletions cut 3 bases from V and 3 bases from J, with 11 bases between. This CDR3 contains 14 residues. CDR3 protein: CASSFRNRDYGYTF. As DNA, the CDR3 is TGTGCCAGCAGCTTCCGAAACCGAGACTATGGCTACACCTTC.

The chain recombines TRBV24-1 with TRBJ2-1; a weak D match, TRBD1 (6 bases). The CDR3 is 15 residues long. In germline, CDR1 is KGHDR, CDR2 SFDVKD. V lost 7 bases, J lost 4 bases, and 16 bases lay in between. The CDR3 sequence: CATSRTGPTYNEQFF. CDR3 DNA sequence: TGTGCCACCAGCAGAACAGGGCCTACTTACAATGAGCAGTTCTTC.

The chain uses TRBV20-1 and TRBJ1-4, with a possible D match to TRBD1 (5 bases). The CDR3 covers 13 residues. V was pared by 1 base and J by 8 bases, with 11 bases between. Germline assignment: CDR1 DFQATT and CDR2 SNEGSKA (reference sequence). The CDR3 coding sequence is TGCAGTGCTAGAGGGCAGGGTGGCGAAAAACTGTTTTTT. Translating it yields CSARGQGGEKLFF.

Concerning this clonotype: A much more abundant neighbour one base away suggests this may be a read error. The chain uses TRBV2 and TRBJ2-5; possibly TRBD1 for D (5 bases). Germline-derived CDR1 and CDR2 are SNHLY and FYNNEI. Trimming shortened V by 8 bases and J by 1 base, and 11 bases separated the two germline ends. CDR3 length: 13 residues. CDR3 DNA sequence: TGTGCCAGCGCTGGACAACTCCAAGAGACCCAGTACTTC. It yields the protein CASAGQLQETQYF.